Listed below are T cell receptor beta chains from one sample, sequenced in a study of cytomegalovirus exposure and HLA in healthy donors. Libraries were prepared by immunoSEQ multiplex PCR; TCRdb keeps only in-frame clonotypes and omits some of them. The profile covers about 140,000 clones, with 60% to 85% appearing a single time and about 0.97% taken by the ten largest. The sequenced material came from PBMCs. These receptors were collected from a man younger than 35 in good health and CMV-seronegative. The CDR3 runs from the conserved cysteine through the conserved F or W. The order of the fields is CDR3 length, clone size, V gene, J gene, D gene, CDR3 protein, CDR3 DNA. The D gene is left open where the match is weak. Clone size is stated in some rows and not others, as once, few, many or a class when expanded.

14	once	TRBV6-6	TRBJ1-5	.	CASSYGGANQPQHF	TGTGCCAGCAGTTACGGGGGGGCTAATCAGCCCCAGCATTTT
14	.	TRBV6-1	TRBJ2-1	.	CASLEVDTYNEQFF	TGTGCCAGCCTCGAGGTGGACACGTACAATGAGCAGTTCTTC
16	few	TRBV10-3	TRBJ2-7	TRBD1	CAISESLVQGTYEQYF	TGTGCCATCAGTGAGTCCCTTGTACAGGGGACCTACGAGCAGTACTTC
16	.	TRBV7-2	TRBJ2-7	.	CASSLGSFGQRYEQYF	TGTGCCAGCAGCTTAGGCTCTTTTGGACAGCGCTACGAGCAGTACTTC
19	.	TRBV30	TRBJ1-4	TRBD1	CAWGGQVLDPLLVAEKLFF	TGTGCCTGGGGGGGACAGGTCTTAGACCCACTCCTAGTCGCTGAAAAACTGTTTTTT
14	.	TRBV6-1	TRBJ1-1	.	CASRVTAPNTEAFF	TGTGCCAGCAGGGTGACAGCGCCGAACACTGAAGCTTTCTTT
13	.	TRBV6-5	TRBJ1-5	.	CASSSNRVQPQHF	TGTGCCAGCAGTTCAAACAGGGTTCAGCCCCAGCATTTT
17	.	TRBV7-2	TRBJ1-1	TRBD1	CASSRGTGVTLNTEAFF	TGTGCCAGCAGCCGGGGGACAGGGGTGACCTTGAACACTGAAGCTTTCTTT
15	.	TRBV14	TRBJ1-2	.	CASSQGRGINYGYTF	TGTGCCAGCAGCCAAGGAAGGGGAATTAACTATGGCTACACCTTC
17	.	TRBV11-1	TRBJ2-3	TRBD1	CASSFPIPTGPTDTQYF	TGTGCCAGCAGCTTCCCCATCCCGACAGGGCCCACAGATACGCAGTATTTT
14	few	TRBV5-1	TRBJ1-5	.	CASSTGPGEQPQHF	TGCGCCAGCAGCACGGGACCAGGGGAACAGCCCCAGCATTTT
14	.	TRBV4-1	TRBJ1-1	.	CASSQVNRVAEAFF	TGCGCCAGCAGCCAGGTAAACAGGGTCGCTGAAGCTTTCTTT
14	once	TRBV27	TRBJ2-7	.	CASSPPTRYHEQYF	TGTGCCAGCAGTCCCCCTACTAGATACCACGAGCAGTACTTC
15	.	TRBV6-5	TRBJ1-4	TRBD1	CASRPDEGASEKLFF	TGTGCCAGCAGGCCCGACGAGGGGGCGAGTGAAAAACTGTTTTTT
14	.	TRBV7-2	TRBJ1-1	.	CASSFGTGSTEAFF	TGTGCCAGCAGCTTTGGGACCGGGAGCACTGAAGCTTTCTTT
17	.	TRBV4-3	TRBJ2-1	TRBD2	CASSQDFAGGQGNEQFF	TGCGCCAGCAGCCAAGATTTTGCGGGGGGGCAGGGCAATGAGCAGTTCTTC
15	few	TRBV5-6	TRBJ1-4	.	CASSLAGIANEKLFF	TGTGCCAGCAGCTTGGCCGGGATCGCTAATGAAAAACTGTTTTTT
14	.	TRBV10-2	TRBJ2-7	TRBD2	CASRPSGDSHEQYF	TGCGCCAGCAGACCCAGCGGGGACTCCCACGAGCAGTACTTC
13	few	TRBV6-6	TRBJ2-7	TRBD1	CASTTGGLYEQYF	TGTGCCAGCACGACAGGGGGCCTCTACGAGCAGTACTTC
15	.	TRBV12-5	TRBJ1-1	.	CASGSSGVVNTEAFF	TGTGCTAGTGGTTCCTCAGGGGTAGTGAACACTGAAGCTTTCTTT
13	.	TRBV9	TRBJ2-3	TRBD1	CASSTTGEDTQYF	TGTGCCAGCAGCACGACAGGGGAAGATACGCAGTATTTT
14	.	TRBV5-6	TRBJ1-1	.	CASSPTGVNTEAFF	TGTGCCAGCAGCCCCACCGGGGTGAACACTGAAGCTTTCTTT
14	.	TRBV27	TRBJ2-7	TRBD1	CASSPRGQDYEQYF	TGTGCCAGCAGCCCGAGGGGACAGGACTACGAGCAGTACTTC
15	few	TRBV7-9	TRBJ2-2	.	CASSQTDFNTGELFF	TGTGCCAGCAGCCAGACAGATTTCAACACCGGGGAGCTGTTTTTT